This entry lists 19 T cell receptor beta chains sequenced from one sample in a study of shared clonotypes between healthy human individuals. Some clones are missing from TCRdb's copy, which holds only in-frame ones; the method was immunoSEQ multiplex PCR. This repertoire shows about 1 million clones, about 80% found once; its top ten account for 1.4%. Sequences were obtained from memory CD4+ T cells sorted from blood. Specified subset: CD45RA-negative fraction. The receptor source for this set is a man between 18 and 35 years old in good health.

This CDR3 reads CASSLMTGSDQPQHF. CDR3 DNA sequence: TGTGCCAGCAGCCTCATGACAGGGTCGGATCAGCCCCAGCATTTT. This chain uses TRBV7-6 with TRBJ1-5; 7 bases are shared with TRBD1. The V and J ends lost 5 bases and 5 bases, in that order; junction bases with no gene match: 9. The CDR3 contains 15 residues. The germline CDR1 and CDR2 sequences are SGHVS and FNYEAQ.

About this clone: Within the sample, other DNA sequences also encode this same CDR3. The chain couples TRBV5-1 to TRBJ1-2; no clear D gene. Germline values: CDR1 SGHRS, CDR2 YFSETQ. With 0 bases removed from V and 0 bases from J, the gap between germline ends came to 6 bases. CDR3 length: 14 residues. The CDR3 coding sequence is TGCGCCAGCAGCTTGGACAGAGCTAACTATGGCTACACCTTC. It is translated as CASSLDRANYGYTF.

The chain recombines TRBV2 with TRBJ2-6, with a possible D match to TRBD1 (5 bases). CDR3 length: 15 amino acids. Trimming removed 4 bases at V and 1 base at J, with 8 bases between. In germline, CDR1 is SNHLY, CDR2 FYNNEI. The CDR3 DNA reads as TGTGCCAGCAGTGGACAGCAGTCTGGGGCCAACGTCCTGACTTTC. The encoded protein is CASSGQQSGANVLTF. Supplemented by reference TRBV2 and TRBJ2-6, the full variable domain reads EPEVTQTPSHQVTQMGQEVILRCVPISNHLYFYWYRQILGQKVEFLVSFYNNEISEKSEIFDDQFSVERPDGSNFTLKIRSTKLEDSAMYFCASSGQQSGANVLTFGAGSRLTVL.

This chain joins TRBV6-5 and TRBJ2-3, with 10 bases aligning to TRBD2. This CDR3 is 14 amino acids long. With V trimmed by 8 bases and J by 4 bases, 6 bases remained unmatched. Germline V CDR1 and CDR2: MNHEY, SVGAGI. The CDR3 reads CASGRGLASDTQYF. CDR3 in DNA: TGTGCCAGCGGGCGGGGACTAGCGTCAGATACGCAGTATTTT.

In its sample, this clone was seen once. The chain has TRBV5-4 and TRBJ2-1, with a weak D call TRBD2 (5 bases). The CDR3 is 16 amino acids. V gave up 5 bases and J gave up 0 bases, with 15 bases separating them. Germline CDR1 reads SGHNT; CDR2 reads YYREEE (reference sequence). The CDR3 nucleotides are TGTGCCAGCAGAGCCGGTACTAGTATCTCCTACAATGAGCAGTTCTTC. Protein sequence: CASRAGTSISYNEQFF.

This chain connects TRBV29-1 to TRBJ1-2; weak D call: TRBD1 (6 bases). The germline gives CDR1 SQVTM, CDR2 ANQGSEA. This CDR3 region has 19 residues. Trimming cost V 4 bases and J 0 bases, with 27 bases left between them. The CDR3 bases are TGCAGCGTTGGCTGGTCGACAACAGGGTCGGAACTCTCTAACTATGGCTACACCTTC. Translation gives CSVGWSTTGSELSNYGYTF.

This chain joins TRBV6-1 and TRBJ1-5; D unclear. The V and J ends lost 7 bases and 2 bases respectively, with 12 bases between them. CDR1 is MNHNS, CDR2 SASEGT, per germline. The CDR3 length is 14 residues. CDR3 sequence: CASKTTGGNQPQHF. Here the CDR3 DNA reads TGTGCCAGCAAAACAACCGGGGGCAATCAGCCCCAGCATTTT.

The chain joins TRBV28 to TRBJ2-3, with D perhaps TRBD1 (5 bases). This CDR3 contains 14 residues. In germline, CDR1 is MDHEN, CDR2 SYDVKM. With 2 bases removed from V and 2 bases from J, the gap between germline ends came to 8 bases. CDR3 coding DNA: TGTGCCAGCAGTTTAGGGGCAGACACAGATACGCAGTATTTT. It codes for CASSLGADTDTQYF.

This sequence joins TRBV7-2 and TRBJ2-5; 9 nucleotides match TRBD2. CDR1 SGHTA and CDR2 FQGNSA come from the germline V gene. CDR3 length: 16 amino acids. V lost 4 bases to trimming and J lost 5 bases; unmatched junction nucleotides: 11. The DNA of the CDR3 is TGTGCCAGCAGCTGGGCTAGTAGCGGGGGCTGGGAGACCCAGTACTTC. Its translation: CASSWASSGGWETQYF.

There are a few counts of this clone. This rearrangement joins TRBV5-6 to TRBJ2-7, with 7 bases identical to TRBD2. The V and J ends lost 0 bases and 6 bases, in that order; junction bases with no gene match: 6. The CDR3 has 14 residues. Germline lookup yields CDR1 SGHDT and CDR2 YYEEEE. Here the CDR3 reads CASSLGLASSEQYF. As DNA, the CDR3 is TGTGCCAGCAGCTTGGGACTAGCATCGAGCGAGCAGTACTTC.

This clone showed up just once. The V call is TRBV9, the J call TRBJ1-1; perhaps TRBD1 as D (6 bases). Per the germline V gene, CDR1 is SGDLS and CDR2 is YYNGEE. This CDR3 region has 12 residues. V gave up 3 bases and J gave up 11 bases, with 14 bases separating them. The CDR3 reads CASSALQGPAFF. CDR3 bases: TGTGCCAGCAGCGCTTTACAGGGTCCGGCTTTCTTT.

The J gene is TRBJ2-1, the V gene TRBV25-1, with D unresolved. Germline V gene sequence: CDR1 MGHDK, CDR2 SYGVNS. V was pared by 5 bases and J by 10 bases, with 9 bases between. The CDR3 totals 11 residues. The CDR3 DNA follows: TGTGCCAGCAGTAATTACCAGGAGCAGTTCTTC. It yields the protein CASSNYQEQFF.

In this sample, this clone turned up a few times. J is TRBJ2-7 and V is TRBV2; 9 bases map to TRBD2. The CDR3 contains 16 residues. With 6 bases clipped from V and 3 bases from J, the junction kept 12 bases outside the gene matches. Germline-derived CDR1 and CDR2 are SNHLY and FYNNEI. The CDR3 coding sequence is TGTGCCAGCAGCCCCGGGGGCAGCGGGGGGATCTACGAGCAGTACTTC. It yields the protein CASSPGGSGGIYEQYF.

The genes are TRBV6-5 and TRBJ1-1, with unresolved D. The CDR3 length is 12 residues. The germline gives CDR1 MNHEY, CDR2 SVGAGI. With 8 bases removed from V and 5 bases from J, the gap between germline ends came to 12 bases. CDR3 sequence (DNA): TGTGCCAGCGGATCGGGGAGGACTGAAGCTTTCTTT. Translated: CASGSGRTEAFF.

CDR3 protein: CASSERDEQFF. The CDR3 DNA reads TGTGCCAGCAGTGAAAGGGATGAGCAGTTCTTC. The chain employs TRBV2 and TRBJ2-1; D is unresolved. The CDR3 sequence is 11 residues long. V was trimmed by 2 bases and J by 8 bases, leaving 4 bases between them. From germline, CDR1 is SNHLY and CDR2 FYNNEI.

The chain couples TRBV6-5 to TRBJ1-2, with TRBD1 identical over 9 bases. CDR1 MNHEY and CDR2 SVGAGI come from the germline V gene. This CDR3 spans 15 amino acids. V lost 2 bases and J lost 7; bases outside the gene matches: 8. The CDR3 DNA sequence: TGTGCCAGCAGTTACATTGACAGGGGGAGGTCTGGCTACACCTTC. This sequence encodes CASSYIDRGRSGYTF.

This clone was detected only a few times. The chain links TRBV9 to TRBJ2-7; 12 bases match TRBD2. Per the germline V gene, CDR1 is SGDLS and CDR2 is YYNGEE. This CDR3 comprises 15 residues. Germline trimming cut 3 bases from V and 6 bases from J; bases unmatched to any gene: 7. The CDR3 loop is CASSAGLAGIAEQYF. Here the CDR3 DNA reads TGTGCCAGCAGCGCGGGACTAGCGGGCATAGCCGAGCAGTACTTC.

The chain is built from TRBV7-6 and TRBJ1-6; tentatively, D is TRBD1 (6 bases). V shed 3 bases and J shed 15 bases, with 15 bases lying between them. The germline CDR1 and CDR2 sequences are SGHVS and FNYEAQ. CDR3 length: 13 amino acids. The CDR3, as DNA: TGTGCCAGCAGCTTCGGCCCCGGGGGCAACCTCCACTTT. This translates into CASSFGPGGNLHF. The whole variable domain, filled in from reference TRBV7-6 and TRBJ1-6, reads GAGVSQSPRYKVTKRGQDVALRCDPISGHVSLYWYRQALGQGPEFLTYFNYEAQQDKSGLPNDRFSAERPEGSISTLTIQRTEQRDSAMYRCASSFGPGGNLHFGNGTRLTVT.

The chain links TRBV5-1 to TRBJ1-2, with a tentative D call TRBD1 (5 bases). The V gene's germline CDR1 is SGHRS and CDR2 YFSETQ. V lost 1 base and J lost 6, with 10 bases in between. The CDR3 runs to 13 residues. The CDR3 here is CASSLSGTDGYTF. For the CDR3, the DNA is TGCGCCAGCAGCTTGAGTGGGACGGATGGCTACACCTTC.